This TCR beta chain derives from a study of identical twins. Whole-study findings and limits: In beta out-of-frame sequences, the excess sharing between twins was weaker.

Using its own MiXCR run on the 5' RACE reads, TCRdb lists one record per CDR3 protein. The sample comprises 510,000 or so distinct CDR3 sequences, roughly 15% of which are singletons, and less than 0.5% rests with the top ten. In the case of this clonotype: Antigen unknown.

CDR1 is SGDLS, CDR2 YYNGEE, per germline. This CDR3 is 15 amino acids long. The ends lost 3 bases at V and 2 bases at J; junction bases unmatched: 7. The sample was also reused in another study, on yellow fever vaccine responses in identical twins.

Sequencing used CD4+ T cells sorted from blood. This receptor was taken from a woman aged 18-29 years in good health. The chain couples TRBV9 to TRBJ2-5; 7 positions agree with TRBD1. The CDR3 nucleotides are TGTGCCAGCAGCGCTACAGGGGTCCCGCAAGAGACCCAGTACTTC. It encodes CASSATGVPQETQYF. The full variable domain, its missing parts supplied by reference TRBV9 and TRBJ2-5, is DSGVTQTPKHLITATGQRVTLRCSPRSGDLSVYWYQQSLDQGLQFLIQYYNGEERAKGNILERFSAQQFPDLHSELNLSSLELGDSALYFCASSATGVPQETQYFGPGTRLLVL.